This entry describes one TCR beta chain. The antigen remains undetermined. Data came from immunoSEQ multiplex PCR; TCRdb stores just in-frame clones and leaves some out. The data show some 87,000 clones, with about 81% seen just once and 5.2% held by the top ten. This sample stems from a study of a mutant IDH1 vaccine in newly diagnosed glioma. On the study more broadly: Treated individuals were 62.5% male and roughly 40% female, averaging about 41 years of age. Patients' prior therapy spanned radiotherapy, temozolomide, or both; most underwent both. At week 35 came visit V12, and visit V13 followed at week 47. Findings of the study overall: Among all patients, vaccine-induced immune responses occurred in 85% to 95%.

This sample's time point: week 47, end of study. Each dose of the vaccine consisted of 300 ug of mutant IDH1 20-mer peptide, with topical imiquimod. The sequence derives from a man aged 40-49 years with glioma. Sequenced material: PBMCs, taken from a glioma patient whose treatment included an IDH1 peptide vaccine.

CDR3: CASSYSAGKTEAFF. CDR3 nucleotides: TGTGCCAGCAGTTACTCGGCAGGGAAGACTGAAGCTTTCTTT. The V and J genes are TRBV6-5 and TRBJ1-1; tentatively, D is TRBD1 (5 bases). V dropped 0 bases and J dropped 5 bases, with 10 bases sitting between them. CDR1 is MNHEY and CDR2 is SVGAGI in the germline V gene. CDR3 length: 14 amino acids.